The next 24 T cell receptor beta chains were all read from a single sample in a study of T cell responses to AZD1222 COVID-19 vaccine. Only in-frame clones appear in the TCRdb table, and some are missing; sequencing was by immunoSEQ multiplex PCR. Among under 100,000 clones listed, 92% were seen once. Sequencing was performed on peripheral blood, taken on day 0 of MenACWY control vaccination. Receptor source: an adult in good health.

The chain employs TRBV6-2 or TRBV6-3 and TRBJ2-6; no clear D gene. CDR3 size: 14 residues. V lost 6 bases to trimming and J lost 0 bases, with 6 bases between them. The germline gives CDR1 MNHEY, CDR2 SVGEGT. CDR3 sequence: CASSDTSGANVLTF. The CDR3 bases are TGTGCCAGCAGCGACACCTCTGGGGCCAACGTCCTGACTTTC.

V is TRBV5-8 and J is TRBJ2-7; D remains ambiguous. This CDR3 region has 15 residues. Germline assignment: CDR1 SGHTS and CDR2 YDEGEE. Trimming took off 1 base at V and 5 bases at J, with 16 bases between the two ends. The CDR3, as DNA: TGTGCCAGCAGCTTGAAAAACATTCCTACCCACGAGCAGTACTTC. Protein: CASSLKNIPTHEQYF.

The V and J genes are TRBV28 and TRBJ1-4; TRBD1 might be the D (5 bases). The CDR3 has 14 amino acids. The germline V and J ends were trimmed by 5 bases and 5 bases, with 12 bases remaining between them. Per germline, CDR1 MDHEN and CDR2 SYDVKM. This CDR3 reads CASSDRGLNEKLFF. The CDR3 region has the DNA TGTGCCAGCAGTGATAGGGGATTGAATGAAAAACTGTTTTTT. Full variable domain (outside the CDR3, taken from reference TRBV28 and TRBJ1-4): DVKVTQSSRYLVKRTGEKVFLECVQDMDHENMFWYRQDPGLGLRLIYFSYDVKMKEKGDIPEGYSVSREKKERFSLILESASTNQTSMYLCASSDRGLNEKLFFGSGTQLSVL.

CDR3 coding DNA: TGTGCCAGCAGTCACAGCTCCTACGAGCAGTACTTC. Its translation: CASSHSSYEQYF. J is TRBJ2-7 and V is TRBV6-5; D gene uncertain. The V gene lost 5 bases and the J gene lost 0 bases, with 5 bases spanning the gap. The length of the CDR3 is 12 residues. Germline V gene lookup returns CDR1 MNHEY and CDR2 SVGAGI.

V usage is TRBV24-1 and J usage is TRBJ1-1, with D possibly being TRBD1 (6 bases). Trimming cost V 7 bases and J 1 base, with 9 bases left between them. The CDR3 length is 13 residues. From germline, CDR1 is KGHDR and CDR2 SFDVKD. The CDR3: CATRDSENTEAFF. The CDR3 DNA reads TGTGCCACCAGGGACAGTGAGAACACTGAAGCTTTCTTT.

The rearrangement joins TRBV7-8 to TRBJ2-6; D uncertain. The germline V gene has CDR1 SGHVS and CDR2 FQNEAQ. Trimming removed 1 base from V and 12 bases from J, with 7 bases in between. This CDR3 has 12 amino acids. CDR3 in amino acids: CASSLGTGVLTF. The CDR3 DNA is TGTGCCAGCAGCTTAGGTACTGGCGTCCTGACTTTC.

The chain links TRBV13 to TRBJ1-2, with a weak D call TRBD1 (5 bases). V shed 6 bases and J shed 0 bases, with 11 bases lying between them. This CDR3 has 14 residues. Germline V gene sequence: CDR1 PRHDT, CDR2 FYEKMQ (reference sequence). The CDR3, as DNA: TGTGCCAGCAGACCTACGGGGGCTAACTATGGCTACACCTTC. Its translation is CASRPTGANYGYTF.

The sample holds a few counts of this clone. The genes are TRBV10-2 and TRBJ2-2; 12 nucleotides match TRBD2. The CDR3 consists of 16 residues. The trim removed 3 bases at V and 8 bases at J, leaving 7 bases unmatched. Germline-derived CDR1 and CDR2 are WSHSY and SAAADI. The CDR3 nucleotides are TGCGCCAGCAGTGATGGGCGACTAGCGGGAGATGGGGAGCTGTTTTTT. Translated, it gives CASSDGRLAGDGELFF.

The chain joins TRBV6-1 to TRBJ1-6, with 9 bases aligning to TRBD1. Germline CDR1 MNHNS, CDR2 SASEGT. The CDR3 length is 15 residues. V was clipped by 2 bases and J by 13 bases; unmatched bases: 9. CDR3 nucleotides: TGTGCCAGCAGTGAAAATCGGGACAGGGTTTCGCCCCTCCACTTT. As protein: CASSENRDRVSPLHF.

Only one count was recorded for this clone. The V gene is TRBV3-1 (or the pseudogene TRBV3-2), the J gene TRBJ2-7; D uncertain. The V gene lost 2 bases and the J gene lost 3 bases, with 11 bases spanning the gap. Germline lookup yields CDR1 LGHDT and CDR2 YNNKEL (reference sequence). This CDR3 comprises 14 residues. The CDR3 sequence: CASSQNQEDYEQYF. DNA for the CDR3: TGTGCCAGCAGCCAAAATCAAGAGGACTACGAGCAGTACTTC.

The chain carries TRBV30 and TRBJ1-2, with 8 bases aligning to TRBD1. Per the germline V gene, CDR1 is GTSNPN and CDR2 is SVGIG (reference sequence). J was trimmed by 5 bases and V by 0 bases; bases with no gene match: 14. The CDR3 covers 17 residues. The CDR3 loop is CAWSVLGTTGGGYGYTF. Written as DNA, the CDR3 is TGTGCCTGGAGTGTACTGGGCACAACAGGGGGGGGATATGGCTACACCTTC.

This chain joins TRBV6-6 and TRBJ1-5; D is ambiguous. Germline V gene data show CDR1 as MNHNY and CDR2 as SVGAGI (reference sequence). This CDR3 is 12 amino acids long. Trimming removed 7 bases from V and 5 bases from J, with 9 bases in between. The CDR3 here is CASKSGDQPQHF. The CDR3 DNA reads as TGTGCCAGCAAATCTGGGGATCAGCCCCAGCATTTT.

This chain uses TRBV28 with TRBJ2-7; D may correspond to TRBD1 or TRBD2 (5 bases each). Trimming took 4 bases from V and 6 from J, leaving 19 bases between them. CDR3 length equals 15 residues. Germline CDR1 is MDHEN and CDR2 is SYDVKM. The CDR3: CASSSEVSRVLEQYF. Here the CDR3 DNA reads TGTGCCAGCAGTTCGGAGGTTTCCAGGGTTCTCGAGCAGTACTTC.

This sequence joins TRBV15 and TRBJ1-6; the D is unclear. There are 14 residues in the CDR3. The V gene's germline CDR1 is LNHNV and CDR2 YYDKDF (reference sequence). Trimming took 5 bases from V and 0 from J, leaving 5 bases between them. This chain's CDR3 is CATSPSSYNSPLHF. The CDR3 DNA is TGTGCCACCAGCCCGAGCTCCTATAATTCACCCCTCCACTTT.

The J gene is TRBJ2-2, the V gene TRBV29-1; D may be TRBD2 (6 bases). The CDR3 runs 12 residues. V was pared by 6 bases and J by 4 bases, with 9 bases between. Germline values: CDR1 SQVTM, CDR2 ANQGSEA. The CDR3 coding sequence is TGCAGCGTGGGGGGACCCACCGGGGAGCTGTTTTTT. It yields the protein CSVGGPTGELFF.

This clone was seen only once. The chain has TRBV7-3 and TRBJ2-5; 7 nucleotides line up with TRBD1. V trimming: 6 bases; J trimming: 2 bases; junction bases outside the gene matches: 9. This CDR3 has 15 residues. Germline values: CDR1 SGHTA, CDR2 FQGTGA. This chain's CDR3 is CASSSTGPPQETQYF. As DNA, the CDR3 is TGTGCCAGCAGTTCGACAGGGCCCCCTCAAGAGACCCAGTACTTC.

J is TRBJ2-7 and V is TRBV6-5; D gene unclear. Looked up from germline, CDR1 is MNHEY and CDR2 is SVGAGI. V shed 6 bases and J shed 0 bases, with 6 bases lying between them. The CDR3 sequence is 12 residues long. CDR3 residues: CASRTDSYEQYF. CDR3 sequence (DNA): TGTGCCAGCAGAACCGACTCCTACGAGCAGTACTTC.

This rearrangement joins TRBV7-6 to TRBJ1-4, with D hard to call. Germline CDR1 SGHVS, CDR2 FNYEAQ. The ends were cut back, 4 bases at V and 8 bases at J, with 11 bases in the middle. There are 13 residues in the CDR3. The CDR3 is CASSYQSGEKLFF. CDR3 DNA sequence: TGTGCCAGCAGCTACCAGTCCGGGGAAAAACTGTTTTTT.

The V gene is TRBV5-1, the J gene TRBJ2-1; 11 nucleotides match TRBD2. Trimming cost V 0 bases and J 6 bases; bases outside gene matches: 11. The germline CDR1 and CDR2 sequences are SGHRS and YFSETQ. This CDR3 region has 18 residues. The CDR3 protein is CASSLDLVYGLAGNEQFF. For the CDR3, the DNA is TGCGCCAGCAGCTTGGACCTCGTGTACGGACTAGCGGGCAATGAGCAGTTCTTC. The variable domain in full, with the rest retrieved from reference TRBV5-1 and TRBJ2-1, is KAGVTQTPRYLIKTRGQQVTLSCSPISGHRSVSWYQQTPGQGLQFLFEYFSETQRNKGNFPGRFSGRQFSNSRSEMNVSTLELGDSALYLCASSLDLVYGLAGNEQFFGPGTRLTVL.

J is TRBJ2-4 and V is TRBV29-1; D possibly corresponds to TRBD1 (6 bases). The CDR3 length is 14 residues. CDR1 and CDR2 from the germline V gene are SQVTM and ANQGSEA. Trimming pared 5 bases from V and 4 bases from J, leaving 15 bases between. The CDR3 bases are TGCAGCGTTAAGAACCACGGACAGAAAAACATTCAGTACTTC. This codes for CSVKNHGQKNIQYF.

The chain carries TRBV28 and TRBJ2-7; 7 bases fit TRBD1. CDR3 length equals 13 residues. V shed 10 bases and J 3 bases; nucleotides not matched to a gene: 9. The V gene's germline CDR1 is MDHEN and CDR2 SYDVKM. DNA for the CDR3: TGTGCCACCGCCGGGACAGCCTTCTACGAGCAGTACTTC. Protein: CATAGTAFYEQYF.

This chain links TRBV6-5 with TRBJ1-1; 9 nucleotides align to TRBD1. The CDR3 covers 16 residues. Germline trimming cut 2 bases from V and 0 bases from J; bases unmatched to any gene: 4. Per germline, CDR1 MNHEY and CDR2 SVGAGI. CDR3 DNA: TGTGCCAGCAGTTACCGAGGGACAGGGCTGAACACTGAAGCTTTCTTT. The encoded protein is CASSYRGTGLNTEAFF.

In this sample, this clone turned up once. This chain's CDR3 is CASSSRGEQETQYF. In DNA, the CDR3 is TGTGCCAGCAGCTCCCGGGGGGAGCAAGAGACCCAGTACTTC. This chain joins TRBV7-8 and TRBJ2-5; 7 positions match TRBD2. V trimming: 4 bases; J trimming: 2 bases; junction bases outside the gene matches: 4. The V gene's germline CDR1 is SGHVS and CDR2 FQNEAQ. This CDR3 comprises 14 residues.

The rearrangement joins TRBV25-1 to TRBJ1-6; D remains ambiguous. The CDR3 is 14 amino acids. V was clipped by 8 bases and J by 3 bases, with 11 bases between them. Germline V lookup: CDR1 MGHDK, CDR2 SYGVNS. CDR3 residues: CASSDTYYNSPLHF. The DNA for the CDR3 is TGTGCCAGCTCAGACACATACTATAATTCACCCCTCCACTTT.